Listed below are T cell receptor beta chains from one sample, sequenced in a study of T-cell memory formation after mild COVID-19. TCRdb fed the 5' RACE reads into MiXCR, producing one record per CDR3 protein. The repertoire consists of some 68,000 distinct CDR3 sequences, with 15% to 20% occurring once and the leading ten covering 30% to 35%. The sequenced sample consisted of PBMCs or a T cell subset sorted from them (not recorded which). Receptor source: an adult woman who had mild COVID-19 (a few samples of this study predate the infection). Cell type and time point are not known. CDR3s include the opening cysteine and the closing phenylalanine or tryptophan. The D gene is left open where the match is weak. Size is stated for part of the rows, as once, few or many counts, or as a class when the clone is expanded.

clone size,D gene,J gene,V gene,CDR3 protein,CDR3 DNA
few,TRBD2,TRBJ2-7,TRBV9,CASSVGLAGSYEQYF,TGTGCCAGCAGCGTTGGACTAGCGGGATCCTACGAGCAGTACTTC
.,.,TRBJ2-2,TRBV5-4,CASSEGLSAGELFF,TGTGCCAGCAGCGAGGGACTTAGCGCCGGGGAGCTGTTTTTT
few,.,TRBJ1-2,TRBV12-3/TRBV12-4,CASSLTQTSNYGYTF,TGTGCCAGCAGTTTAACACAGACATCTAACTATGGCTACACCTTC
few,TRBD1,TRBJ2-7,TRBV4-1,CASSQVGGQGLF,TGCGCCAGCAGCCAAGTTGGGGGACAGGGCCTCTTC
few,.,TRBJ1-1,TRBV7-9,CASSTGLKGGDTEAFF,TGTGCCAGCAGCACCGGCCTGAAAGGTGGAGATACTGAAGCTTTCTTT
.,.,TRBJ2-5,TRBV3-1,CASSQDLSNQETQYF,TGTGCCAGCAGCCAAGATCTGAGTAACCAAGAGACCCAGTACTTC
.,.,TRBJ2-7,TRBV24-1,CATSDGSEQYF,TGTGCCACCAGTGATGGGTCCGAGCAGTACTTC
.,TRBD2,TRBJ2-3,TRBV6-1,CASSEIAGGTDTQYF,TGTGCCAGCAGTGAAATAGCGGGGGGCACAGATACGCAGTATTTT
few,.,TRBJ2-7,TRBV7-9,CASSTQVYEQYF,TGTGCCAGCAGCACACAGGTTTACGAGCAGTACTTC
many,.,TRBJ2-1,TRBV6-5,CASSYLNEQFF,TGTGCCAGCAGTTACCTCAATGAGCAGTTCTTC
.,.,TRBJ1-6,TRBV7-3,CASSGYNTNAGKSTF,TGTGCCAGCAGCGGGTATAACACCAATGCAGGCAAATCAACCTTT
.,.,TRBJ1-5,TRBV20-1,CSAPGTDSNQPQHF,TGCAGTGCACCCGGGACGGATAGCAATCAGCCCCAGCATTTT